This TCR beta chain came from a study of T-cell memory formation after mild COVID-19. General study findings and limits: For contracting clones, CD4+ ones sat mainly in CM and EM, CD8+ in EMRA. Proof of SARS-CoV-2 specificity was absent for the second-wave clones that crested on day 37. A subset of responding clones appeared in pre-infection memory, suggesting cross-reactive memory joined.

Points on this clonotype: The antigen remains undetermined.

From germline, CDR1 is SGDLS and CDR2 YYNGEE. Trimming removed 3 bases from V and 3 bases from J; junction bases left unmatched: 7. This CDR3 is built from 16 residues. Constant-segment primers served in 5'RACE that generated TCR alpha and TCR beta cDNA libraries bearing sample barcodes and UMIs. TCRdb redid the calling of the 5' RACE reads with MiXCR, one entry per CDR3 protein. This sample yields 200,000 or so distinct CDR3 sequences, of which approximately 20% are seen a single time; roughly 2.3% belongs to the top ten. The rearrangement uses TRBV9 and TRBJ2-5, with 11 bases lining up with TRBD2. The TCR comes from an adult woman who had mild COVID-19 (a few samples of this study predate the infection). Cell type and time point are not known. The source material was PBMCs or a T cell subset sorted from them (not recorded which). CDR3 bases: TGTGCCAGCAGCGCCCGTAGCGGGGGGGTCAAAGAGACCCAGTACTTC. Residues: CASSARSGGVKETQYF.